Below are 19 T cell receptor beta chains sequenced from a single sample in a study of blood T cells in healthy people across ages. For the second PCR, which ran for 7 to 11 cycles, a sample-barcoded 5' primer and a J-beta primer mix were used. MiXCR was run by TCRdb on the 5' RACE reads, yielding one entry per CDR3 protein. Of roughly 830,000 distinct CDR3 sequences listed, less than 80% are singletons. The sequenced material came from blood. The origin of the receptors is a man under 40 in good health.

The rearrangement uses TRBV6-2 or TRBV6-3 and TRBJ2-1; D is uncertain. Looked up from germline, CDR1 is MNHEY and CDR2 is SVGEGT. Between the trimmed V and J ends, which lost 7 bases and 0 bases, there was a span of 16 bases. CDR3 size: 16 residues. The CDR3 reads CASTLITGSSYNEQFF. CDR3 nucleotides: TGTGCCAGCACTCTTATAACTGGAAGCTCCTACAATGAGCAGTTCTTC.

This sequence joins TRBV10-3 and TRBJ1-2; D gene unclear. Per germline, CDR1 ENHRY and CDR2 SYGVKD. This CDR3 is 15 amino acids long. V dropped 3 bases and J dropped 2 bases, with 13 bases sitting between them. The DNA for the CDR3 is TGTGCCATCAGTGACCGACAAAAAGAGAACTATGGCTACACCTTC. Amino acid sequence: CAISDRQKENYGYTF.

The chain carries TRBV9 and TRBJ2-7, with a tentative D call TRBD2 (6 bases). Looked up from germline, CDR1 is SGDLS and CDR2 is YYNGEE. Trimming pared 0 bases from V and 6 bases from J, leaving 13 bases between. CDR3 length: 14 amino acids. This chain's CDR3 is CASSVGIGGFEQYF. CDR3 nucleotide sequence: TGTGCCAGCAGCGTAGGGATTGGGGGGTTCGAGCAGTACTTC.

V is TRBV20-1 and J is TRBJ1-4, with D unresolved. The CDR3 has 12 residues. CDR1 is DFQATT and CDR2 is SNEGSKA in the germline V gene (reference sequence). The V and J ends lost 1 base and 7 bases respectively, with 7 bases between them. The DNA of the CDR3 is TGCAGTGCTAGAGTTAACAGTGAAAAACTGTTTTTT. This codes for CSARVNSEKLFF.

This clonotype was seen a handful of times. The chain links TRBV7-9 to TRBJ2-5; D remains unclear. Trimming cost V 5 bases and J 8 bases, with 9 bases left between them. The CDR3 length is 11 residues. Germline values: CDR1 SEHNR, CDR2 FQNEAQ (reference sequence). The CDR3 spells CASSADDTQYF. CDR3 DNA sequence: TGTGCCAGCAGCGCCGACGATACCCAGTACTTC.

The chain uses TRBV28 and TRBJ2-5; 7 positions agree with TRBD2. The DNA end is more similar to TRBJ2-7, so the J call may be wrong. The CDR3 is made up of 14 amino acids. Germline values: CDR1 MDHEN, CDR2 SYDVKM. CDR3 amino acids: CASSSAPLAHEQYF. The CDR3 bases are TGTGCCAGCAGTTCCGCCCCACTAGCGCACGAGCAGTACTTC.

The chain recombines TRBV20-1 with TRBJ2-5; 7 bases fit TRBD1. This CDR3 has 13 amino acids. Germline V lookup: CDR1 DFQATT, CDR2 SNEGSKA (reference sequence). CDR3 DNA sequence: TGCAGCCTCCGGGACAGCCAGGTCGGGGAGCAGTACTTC. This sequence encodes CSLRDSQVGEQYF.

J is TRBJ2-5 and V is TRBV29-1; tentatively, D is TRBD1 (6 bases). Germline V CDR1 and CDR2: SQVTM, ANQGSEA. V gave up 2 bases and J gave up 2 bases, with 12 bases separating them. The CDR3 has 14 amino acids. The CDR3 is CSVENDRFQETQYF. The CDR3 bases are TGCAGCGTTGAAAACGACAGGTTTCAAGAGACCCAGTACTTC.

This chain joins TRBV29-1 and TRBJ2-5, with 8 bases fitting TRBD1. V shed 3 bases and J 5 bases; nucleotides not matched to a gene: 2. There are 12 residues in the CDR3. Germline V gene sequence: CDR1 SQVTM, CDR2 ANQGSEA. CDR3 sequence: CSVDAGGETQYF. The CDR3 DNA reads TGCAGCGTTGACGCAGGGGGCGAGACCCAGTACTTC.

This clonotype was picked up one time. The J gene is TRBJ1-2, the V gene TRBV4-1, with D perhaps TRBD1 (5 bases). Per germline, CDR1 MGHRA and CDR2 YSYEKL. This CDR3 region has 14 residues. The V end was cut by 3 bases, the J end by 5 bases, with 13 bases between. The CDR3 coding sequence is TGCGCCAGCAGCCAGGGGACCGGGGTTTATGGCTACACCTTC. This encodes CASSQGTGVYGYTF.

The CDR3 region has the DNA TGCAGTGCTAGTATAGGGGGACGGAACATTCAGTACTTC. Protein sequence: CSASIGGRNIQYF. V and J are TRBV20-1 and TRBJ2-4; D is possibly TRBD1 (6 bases). CDR1 is DFQATT and CDR2 is SNEGSKA in the germline V gene (reference sequence). The V end lost 3 bases, the J end lost 7 bases, and 13 bases lay between the germline ends. The CDR3 is made up of 13 amino acids.

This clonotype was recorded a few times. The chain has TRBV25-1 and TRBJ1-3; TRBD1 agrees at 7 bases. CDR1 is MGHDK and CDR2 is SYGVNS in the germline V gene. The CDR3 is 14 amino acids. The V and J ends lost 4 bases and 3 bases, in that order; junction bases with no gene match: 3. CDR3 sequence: CASSVTGVGNTIYF. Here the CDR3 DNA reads TGTGCCAGCAGTGTAACAGGGGTTGGAAACACCATATATTTT.

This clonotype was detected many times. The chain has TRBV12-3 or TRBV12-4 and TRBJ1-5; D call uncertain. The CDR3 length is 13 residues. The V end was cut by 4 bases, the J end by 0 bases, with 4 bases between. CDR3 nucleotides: TGTGCCAGCAGTTCGTATAGCAATCAGCCCCAGCATTTT. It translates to CASSSYSNQPQHF.

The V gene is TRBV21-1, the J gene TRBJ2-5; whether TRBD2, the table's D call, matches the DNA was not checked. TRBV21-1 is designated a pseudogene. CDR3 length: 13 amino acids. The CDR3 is CASRGPEGETQYF. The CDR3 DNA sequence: TGTGCCAGCCGTGGTCCGGAGGGGGAGACCCAGTACTTC.

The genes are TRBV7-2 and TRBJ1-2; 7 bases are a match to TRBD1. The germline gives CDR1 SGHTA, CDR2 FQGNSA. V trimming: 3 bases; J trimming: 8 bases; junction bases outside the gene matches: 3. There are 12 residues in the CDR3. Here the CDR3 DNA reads TGTGCCAGCAGCTTTGGGACAGTCGGCTACACCTTC. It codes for CASSFGTVGYTF.

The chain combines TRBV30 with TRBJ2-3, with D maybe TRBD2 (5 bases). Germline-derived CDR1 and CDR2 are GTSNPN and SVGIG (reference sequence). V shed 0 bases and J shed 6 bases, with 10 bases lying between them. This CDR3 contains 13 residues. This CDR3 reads CAWSVRDWDTQYF. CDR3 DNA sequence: TGTGCCTGGAGTGTGAGGGATTGGGATACGCAGTATTTT. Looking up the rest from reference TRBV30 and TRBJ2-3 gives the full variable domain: SQTIHQWPATLVQPVGSPLSLECTVEGTSNPNLYWYRQAAGRGLQLLFYSVGIGQISSEVPQNLSASRPQDRQFILSSKKLLLSDSGFYLCAWSVRDWDTQYFGPGTRLTVL.

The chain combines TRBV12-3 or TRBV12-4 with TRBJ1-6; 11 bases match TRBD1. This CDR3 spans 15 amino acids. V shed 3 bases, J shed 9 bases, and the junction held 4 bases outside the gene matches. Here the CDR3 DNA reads TGTGCCAGCAGTTTGGGAGGGACAGGGGGTTCACCCCTCCACTTT. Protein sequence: CASSLGGTGGSPLHF.

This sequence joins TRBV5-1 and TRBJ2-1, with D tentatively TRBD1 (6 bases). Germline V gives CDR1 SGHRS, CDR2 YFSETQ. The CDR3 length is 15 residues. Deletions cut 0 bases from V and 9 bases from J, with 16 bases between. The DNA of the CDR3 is TGCGCCAGCAGCTTGGGTGGCAGGGGAGATGGTGAGCAGTTCTTC. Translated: CASSLGGRGDGEQFF.

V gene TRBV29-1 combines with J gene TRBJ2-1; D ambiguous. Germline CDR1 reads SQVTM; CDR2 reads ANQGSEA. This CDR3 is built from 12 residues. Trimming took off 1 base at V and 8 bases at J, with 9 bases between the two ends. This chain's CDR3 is CSVEGQSDEQFF. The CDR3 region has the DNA TGCAGCGTTGAAGGGCAGAGCGATGAGCAGTTCTTC.